The T cell receptor (beta chain) described here comes from a study of blood T cell repertoires in COVID-19. Overall study context: Samples came from the United States, Italy and Spain, spanning acute and convalescent COVID-19.

Unmatched junction bases numbered 9, after V lost 1 base and J lost 9 bases. This CDR3 spans 16 amino acids. The V gene's germline CDR1 is MNHEY and CDR2 SMNVEV (reference sequence). Original data processing: Using reference gene primer amplification, nucleated cell counts were estimated. Generated by immunoSEQ multiplex PCR, the TCRdb table keeps only in-frame clones and is missing some. V, J and clone size are those of that table, while D and trimming were read from the DNA. In the table there are fewer than 110,000 clones, 70% to 90% of which are singletons. Material: peripheral blood. V usage is TRBV27 and J usage is TRBJ1-6; 7 nucleotides match TRBD1. The TCR comes from a man between 40 and 49 years old with active or convalescent COVID-19. The CDR3 spells CASSLWAGGGSSPLHF. The CDR3, as DNA: TGTGCCAGCAGTTTATGGGCAGGGGGTGGCAGTTCACCCCTCCACTTT.